The sequence of this T cell receptor (beta chain) was determined in a study of beta chain features in type 1 diabetes (dated by TCRdb to the late 2010s). Looking at the study overall: Mean age, gender distribution, total cell number and subset yield did not differ between patients and healthy donors. A total of about 110,000,000 sorted cells were examined across all samples, and a strong correlation was observed between cell number per subset and RNA yield. The study compared TCRB repertoires of sorted circulating CD4+ T cell subsets between recently diagnosed type 1 diabetes patients and matched healthy donors. Regulatory and stem cell-like memory subsets were isolated from only 8 patients and roughly 8 healthy donors, whereas naive and central memory subsets came from all 30 or so donors.

Worth noting for this clone: Its target antigen remains unknown. There are no base qualities to consult, and no much larger clone falls within one base.

A single peripheral blood draw of around 100 mL on average was collected from each donor into heparinised tubes. Naive, central memory, regulatory and stem cell-like memory CD4+ T cells were sorted on a BD FACSAria II using a panel including CD45RO, CCR7, CD25, CD127, CD95 and CD27. A purity above 98% was achieved for all sorted populations. Right away, PBMCs were isolated by Lymphoprep density gradient centrifugation and were stained directly, with no culture step. Samples were stained and sorted in pairs, with one healthy donor and one patient per experiment, so that batch effects were minimized. Results the study describes overall, beyond this receptor: Naive, central memory and regulatory TCRB repertoires appeared more similar among patients than among healthy donors. Only small numbers of individuals were included in the HLA sub-analyses, which left unresolved whether HLA type had any influence on TCRB rearrangement. Because cDNA was sequenced instead of genomic DNA, activated cells with high expression could be over-represented, although the groups did not differ in activation or CD3 levels. Shorter templates might be favored by PCR, yet because patient and control samples were amplified and corrected together, any such skew would affect both groups equally. Type 1 diabetes patients showed a moderate but significant shortening of TCRB CDR3 length in all four CD4+ subsets. At VDJ recombination sites, patients with type 1 diabetes made fewer insertions and deleted more nucleotides, a pattern implying thymic rearrangement abnormalities.

All of the isolated RNA was reverse transcribed with the High Capacity cDNA Reverse Transcription Kit, so expressed TCRB transcripts were sequenced. Deep immunoSEQ sequencing was applied to naive, central memory and regulatory T cell samples, giving an average of around 3.4 million total reads per sample. After sorted cells were lysed in RLT buffer, RNA was extracted with DNase-treated RNeasy Micro or Mini kits, with the choice depending on cell number. To prevent cross-contamination, every cell subset was processed on its own, while patient and healthy donor samples were processed together. The immunoSEQ multiplex PCR was used to amplify TCRB sequences from cDNA, generating 87-bp fragments that spanned the CDR3 region. The amplicons were sequenced using the Illumina HiSeq platform. Turning to the authors' computational methods: Synthetic template baselines were used to correct PCR bias computationally, reads within Hamming distance 2 were collapsed together, and singletons that could not be merged were discarded. Reads were aligned against IMGT to assign V, D and J genes, CDR3 length and insertions or deletions at six rearrangement sites. Within each subset, clonotype counts were normalized to sorted cell number, and only after that were true diversity and Gini coefficients computed with the tcR R package. Repertoire sharing was quantified using the overlap coefficient calculated on TCRB nucleotide sequences. Out-of-frame TCRB sequences from naive cells were analyzed to stand in for the pre-selection repertoire. TCRdb retrieved this table from immuneACCESS and kept in-frame rearrangements only. Not all clones are present; in checked studies, unresolved V genes account for under half, and no reason is known for the remainder. V and J calls and clone size are copied from that table; D and trimming were computed from the DNA. The sample includes around 500,000 clones, with roughly an eighth observed a single time. Together, the top ten hold less than 0.06% of the sample.

The sequencing sample was made of naive CD4+ T cells from blood. In the paper's terms, the cell subset or site label means: true naive CD4+ T cells. The TCR comes from a woman younger than 30 in good health.

The nucleotide sequence is TGTGCCAGCAGTTTATGGGGAGGTGGAGAAGCTTTCTTT. The translation is CASSLWGGGEAFF. The chain was built from TRBV27 and TRBJ1-1, with the identity of the D gene unclear. Its CDR3 holds 13 amino acids, cysteine through phenylalanine. Only the CDR3 portion is preserved as DNA: 39 bases, with reading frame beginning at the first base. Taken from the germline V gene (reference sequence), the CDR1 and CDR2 loops are MNHEY and SMNVEV. The V end loses 1 base and the J end loses 8 bases, and a stretch of 11 bases separates them.